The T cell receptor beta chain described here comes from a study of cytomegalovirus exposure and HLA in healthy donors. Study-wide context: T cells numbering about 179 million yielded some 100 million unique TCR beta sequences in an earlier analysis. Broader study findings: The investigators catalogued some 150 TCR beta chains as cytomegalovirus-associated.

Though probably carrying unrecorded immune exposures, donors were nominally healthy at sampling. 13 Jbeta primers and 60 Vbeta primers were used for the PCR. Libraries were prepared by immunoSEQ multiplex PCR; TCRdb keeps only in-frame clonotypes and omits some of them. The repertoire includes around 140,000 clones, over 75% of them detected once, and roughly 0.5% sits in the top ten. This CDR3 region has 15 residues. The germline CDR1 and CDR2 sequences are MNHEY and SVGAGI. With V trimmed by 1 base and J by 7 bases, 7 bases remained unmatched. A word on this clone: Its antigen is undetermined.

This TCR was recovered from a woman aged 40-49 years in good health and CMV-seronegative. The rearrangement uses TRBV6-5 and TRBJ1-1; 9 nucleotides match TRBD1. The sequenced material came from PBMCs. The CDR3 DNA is TGTGCCAGCAGTTACTTGATACAGGGGGCGGGTGAAGCTTTCTTT. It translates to CASSYLIQGAGEAFF.